This T cell receptor beta chain was recovered during a study of human T cells and chemical hapten exposure. Study results and limitations: Alopecia affecting every donor means their immune response may not match healthy people's. Expanded TCRs clustered into significantly more large CDR3 similarity groups than controls, the analysis revealed.

Time point here: patch test 1, 2 weeks after DPC sensitization. Treatment of the sample: therapeutic diphenylcyclopropenone sensitization with weekly scalp DPC. Those who donated were patients with alopecia, 18 to 70 years of age, and suitable for DPC. The template was total RNA from unfractionated whole blood. TCRdb reprocessed the RACE reads via MiXCR and lists one record per CDR3 protein. This sample has roughly 82,000 distinct CDR3 sequences, with approximately 12% found just once. There are a few counts of this clonotype. Its target is not known. The sequencing used whole blood, collected in connection with sensitization to the hapten diphenylcyclopropenone (DPC). The sequence was collected from a woman aged 60-70 years with alopecia areata. Some clones in this sample may be carry-over from other donors' samples.

In DNA form, the CDR3 reads TGTGCCAGCAGTACCCCGGGCCCAGGGTGGCCCCAGCATTTT. As protein: CASSTPGPGWPQHF. This chain uses TRBV12-3 or TRBV12-4 with TRBJ1-5; a weak D match, TRBD1 (5 bases). Trimming took 5 bases from V and 9 from J, leaving 17 bases between them. CDR3 size: 14 residues.